A single sample gave rise to the 4 T cell receptor beta chains below, sequenced in a study of vaccination effects on CD4 cells after COVID-19. These receptors have no identified antigens. ViraFEST assay sequencing came after antigen-specific CD4+ T cells were expanded with viral peptide pools. Following 10 days of culture, CD4+ T cells were isolated. None of the vaccinated had previously contracted SARS-CoV-2, and their nucleocapsid antibodies tested negative. Only in-frame clones appear in the TCRdb table, and some are missing; sequencing was by immunoSEQ multiplex PCR. The sample lists tens of thousands of clones; roughly 70% were seen once. The sample was CD4+ T cells from PBMCs cultured with HCoV-OC43 spike peptides, taken before COVID-19 vaccination. Specified subset: HCoV-OC43 spike overlapping peptide pool stimulation. All receptors come from a human donor who received a COVID-19 vaccine.

The chain links TRBV13 to TRBJ1-4, with a tentative D call TRBD1 (5 bases). The CDR3 sequence is 17 residues long. From germline, CDR1 is PRHDT and CDR2 FYEKMQ (reference sequence). V was trimmed by 0 bases and J by 8 bases, leaving 19 bases between them. The CDR3 sequence is CASSLGLRTRRGEKLFF. In DNA, the CDR3 is TGTGCCAGCAGCTTAGGCCTGAGGACAAGGAGGGGCGAAAAACTGTTTTTT.

This clone appeared once. V and J are TRBV30 and TRBJ1-5, with no clear D. V lost 2 bases and J 2 bases, leaving 7 bases between the germline ends. The CDR3 runs 13 residues. Germline assignment: CDR1 GTSNPN and CDR2 SVGIG (reference sequence). DNA of the CDR3: TGTGCCTGGAGTAGGGCTGGCAATCAGCCCCAGCATTTT. It translates to CAWSRAGNQPQHF.

This clone has only a few counts. This chain uses TRBV5-1 with TRBJ1-1; D call uncertain. V was cut by 1 base and J by 0 bases, with 4 bases left in between. The germline V gene encodes CDR1 SGHRS and CDR2 YFSETQ. CDR3 size: 13 residues. The CDR3 bases are TGCGCCAGCAGCTTGACAGTGAACACTGAAGCTTTCTTT. This translates into CASSLTVNTEAFF. Variable domain in full (rest from reference TRBV5-1 and TRBJ1-1): KAGVTQTPRYLIKTRGQQVTLSCSPISGHRSVSWYQQTPGQGLQFLFEYFSETQRNKGNFPGRFSGRQFSNSRSEMNVSTLELGDSALYLCASSLTVNTEAFFGQGTRLTVV.

The chain couples TRBV5-4 to TRBJ1-1; 8 bases are a match to TRBD1. This CDR3 region has 14 residues. V trimming: 4 bases; J trimming: 5 bases; junction bases outside the gene matches: 7. CDR1 is SGHNT, CDR2 YYREEE, per germline (reference sequence). Here the CDR3 reads CASSLQGAGTEAFF. The CDR3 DNA reads as TGTGCCAGCAGCCTGCAGGGGGCCGGGACTGAAGCTTTCTTT.